Each of the 13 T cell receptor beta chains below was sequenced from the same sample in a study of blood T cell repertoires in COVID-19. Sequencing was performed with immunoSEQ multiplex PCR; in TCRdb, only in-frame clones are kept and a portion is missing. Of 200,000 to 250,000 clones listed, approximately 90% were seen once; the top ten hold around 0.85%. What was sequenced was PBMCs or T cells enriched from blood (not recorded which). The receptors stem from a man in his forties or fifties who had been exposed to COVID-19.

V usage is TRBV18 and J usage is TRBJ1-1, with 7 bases matching TRBD1. The CDR3 runs to 15 residues. CDR1 is KGHSH, CDR2 LQKENI, per germline. V dropped 2 bases and J dropped 8; count of bases not matched to a gene: 11. The CDR3 loop reads CASSPGRTGGREAFF. The CDR3 region has the DNA TGTGCCAGCTCACCAGGGCGGACAGGCGGTAGGGAAGCTTTCTTT.

The J gene is TRBJ2-1, the V gene TRBV2; TRBD1 might be the D (5 bases). Per the germline V gene, CDR1 is SNHLY and CDR2 is FYNNEI. The CDR3 length is 13 residues. V lost 1 base, J lost 11 bases, and 12 bases lay in between. CDR3 residues: CASSEDWGTKQFF. The CDR3 nucleotides read TGTGCCAGCAGTGAAGACTGGGGCACAAAGCAGTTCTTC.

In its sample, this clone was seen a few times. V and J are TRBV6-5 and TRBJ2-7, with D perhaps TRBD1 (6 bases). The CDR3 covers 15 residues. The germline gives CDR1 MNHEY, CDR2 SVGAGI. The ends were cut back, 6 bases at V and 2 bases at J, with 17 bases in the middle. The CDR3 DNA follows: TGTGCCAGCAGCTCGCCGGGACACAGCACCTACGAGCAGTACTTC. Its protein product is CASSSPGHSTYEQYF.

The chain links TRBV19 to TRBJ2-5; the match to TRBD2 covers 7 bases. V lost 5 bases to trimming and J lost 4 bases; unmatched junction nucleotides: 7. Germline lookup yields CDR1 LNHDA and CDR2 SQIVND (reference sequence). The CDR3 runs to 14 residues. The CDR3 reads CASSSERLAETQYF. The CDR3 nucleotides are TGTGCCAGTAGTTCAGAACGACTAGCAGAGACCCAGTACTTC.

The chain joins TRBV5-1 to TRBJ2-2, with TRBD1 matching over 7 bases. V dropped 4 bases and J dropped 3; count of bases not matched to a gene: 6. The CDR3 runs to 15 residues. From germline, CDR1 is SGHRS and CDR2 YFSETQ. The CDR3 sequence is CASSPRDRYTGELFF. CDR3 DNA sequence: TGCGCCAGCAGCCCCCGGGACAGATACACCGGGGAGCTGTTTTTT.

The J gene is TRBJ1-6, the V gene TRBV27; D unresolved. In germline, CDR1 is MNHEY, CDR2 SMNVEV (reference sequence). V gave up 6 bases and J gave up 8 bases, with 26 bases separating them. The CDR3 contains 18 residues. For the CDR3, the DNA is TGTGCCAGCAGGCGTAAAACTACACCCCCGGGATTATATTCACCCCTCCACTTT. Its protein is CASRRKTTPPGLYSPLHF.

The chain uses TRBV28 and TRBJ1-5; tentative D call: TRBD1 (5 bases). V lost 7 bases and J 5 bases, leaving 15 bases between the germline ends. The CDR3 has 14 amino acids. Germline CDR1 MDHEN, CDR2 SYDVKM. CDR3 in amino acids: CASITGTGYQPQHF. The DNA for the CDR3 is TGTGCCAGCATCACCGGGACTGGGTATCAGCCCCAGCATTTT.

J is TRBJ2-2 and V is TRBV23-1; 13 positions agree with TRBD2. TRBV23-1 is an ORF for which the function is uncertain. The CDR3 has 21 residues. V shed 3 bases, J shed 4 bases, and the junction held 17 bases outside the gene matches. CDR3 bases: TGCGCCAGCAGTCATCCCGGACTAGCGGGGGACTTGACTCGTGGCACCGGGGAGCTGTTTTTT. Translating gives CASSHPGLAGDLTRGTGELFF.

This clone was observed a single time. The chain links TRBV6-2 or TRBV6-3 to TRBJ2-5, with a weak D call TRBD2 (6 bases). Trimming removed 6 bases from V and 6 bases from J, with 20 bases in between. CDR3 length: 15 amino acids. Looked up from germline, CDR1 is MNHEY and CDR2 is SVGEGT. CDR3 sequence: CASSLLGGVEKTQYF. In DNA, the CDR3 is TGTGCCAGCAGCTTACTTGGCGGGGTGGAAAAGACCCAGTACTTC.

The J gene is TRBJ1-6, the V gene TRBV6-2 or TRBV6-3; perhaps TRBD1 as D (5 bases). CDR3 length equals 15 residues. Trimming took off 5 bases at V and 5 bases at J, with 13 bases between the two ends. Germline CDR1 is MNHEY and CDR2 is SVGEGT. The CDR3 region is CASSGRTPDNSPLHF. The CDR3 DNA is TGTGCCAGCAGTGGAAGGACACCTGATAATTCACCCCTCCACTTT.

The rearrangement links TRBV30 to TRBJ2-2; 7 positions match TRBD2. Germline V gives CDR1 GTSNPN, CDR2 SVGIG (reference sequence). This CDR3 region has 14 residues. Trimming removed 8 bases from V and 1 base from J; junction bases left unmatched: 7. The CDR3 loop reads CARTAGRNTGELFF. In DNA form, the CDR3 reads TGTGCCCGAACAGCGGGGCGGAACACCGGGGAGCTGTTTTTT. Complete variable domain (other parts from reference TRBV30 and TRBJ2-2): SQTIHQWPATLVQPVGSPLSLECTVEGTSNPNLYWYRQAAGRGLQLLFYSVGIGQISSEVPQNLSASRPQDRQFILSSKKLLLSDSGFYLCARTAGRNTGELFFGEGSRLTVL.

The chain has TRBV18 and TRBJ1-5, with no clear D. This CDR3 has 16 residues. The V end was cut by 0 bases, the J end by 0 bases, with 9 bases between. CDR1 is KGHSH and CDR2 is LQKENI in the germline V gene. The CDR3 DNA reads TGTGCCAGCTCACCACCGTCCGGGAATAGCAATCAGCCCCAGCATTTT. This codes for CASSPPSGNSNQPQHF.

To note about this clone: Germline and junction disagree at one end, which may indicate a read error. J is TRBJ2-2 and V is TRBV29-1, with 15 bases identical to TRBD2. This CDR3 has 16 residues. In germline, CDR1 is SQVTM, CDR2 ANQGSEA. This CDR3 reads CSVEGTSGRRTGELFF. In DNA, the CDR3 is TGCAGCGTAGAAGGGACTAGCGGGAGGAGGACCGGGGAGCTGTTTTTT.